This T cell receptor (beta chain) originates from a study of post-analysis software for immune sequencing data. Study summary: Patients had relapsing-remitting, secondary progressive or progressive-relapsing multiple sclerosis; some lacked subtype. Study results and caveats: When patients were compared with controls, 5 or 6 TRBV segments were more frequent, TRBV5-6, TRBV5-1 and TRBV20-1 among them.

Between the trimmed V and J ends, which lost 8 bases and 5 bases, there was a span of 9 bases. The CDR3 loop spans 12 amino acids. Germline V gene data show CDR1 as LGHDT and CDR2 as YNNKEL (reference sequence). Unique molecular identifiers were present in the TCR beta cDNA libraries. TCRdb processed the PCR reads anew with MiXCR; each CDR3 protein has one entry. The sample includes roughly 540,000 distinct CDR3 sequences, approximately 34% of them seen just once. Note on this clonotype: The antigen is not known.

The sample consisted of blood. This chain uses TRBV3-1 with TRBJ2-2; the D is unclear. The source is a girl between 2 and 17 years old with multiple sclerosis. The DNA of the CDR3 is TGTGCCAGCTCCATTTTGACCGGGGAGCTGTTTTTT. Amino acid sequence: CASSILTGELFF.